The next 2 T cell receptor beta chains were all read from a single sample in a study of shared clonotypes between healthy human individuals. The table came from immunoSEQ multiplex PCR; TCRdb's copy has only in-frame clones and leaves some out. The data hold about 1,800,000 clones, with about 95% observed a single time. Only CD45RO-negative cells positively selected for CCR7 counted as naive CD8 cells, so terminally differentiated effector memory CD45RA+ cells were excluded. The sequenced material came from naive CD8+ T cells sorted from blood. These receptors originate from a man younger than 35 in good health.

J is TRBJ1-4 and V is TRBV6-1; D may be TRBD1 (5 bases). Germline loops: CDR1 MNHNS, CDR2 SASEGT. V was trimmed by 3 bases and J by 0 bases, leaving 11 bases between them. There are 16 residues in the CDR3. Here the CDR3 DNA reads TGTGCCAGCAGTGACCCTTGGGGGACAACTAATGAAAAACTGTTTTTT. Protein: CASSDPWGTTNEKLFF.

The V gene is TRBV7-9, the J gene TRBJ2-2; 12 bases line up with TRBD2. This CDR3 comprises 16 residues. Germline trimming cut 6 bases from V and 12 bases from J; bases unmatched to any gene: 14. Germline V gives CDR1 SEHNR, CDR2 FQNEAQ (reference sequence). CDR3 coding DNA: TGTGCCAGCAGGCCGGAGACTAGCGGGGGTCCCAGTCAGCTGTTTTTT. This gives the protein CASRPETSGGPSQLFF.